This T cell receptor beta chain is drawn from a study of response to subunit inactivated influenza vaccine. V was cut by 6 bases and J by 4 bases, with 25 bases left in between. Germline CDR1 reads SGHRS; CDR2 reads YFSETQ. CDR3 size: 17 residues. One entry per CDR3 protein results from TCRdb running MiXCR on the RT-PCR reads. In the table there are around 500,000 distinct CDR3 sequences, 10% to 11% of which are singletons. The rearrangement joins TRBV5-1 to TRBJ1-1; no definite D call. This sequence originates from a man between 50 and 59 years old who received an inactivated influenza vaccine. The source was PBMCs from blood, collected roughly 46 days after vaccination. CDR3: CASTPGGTGLRSTEAFF. Here the CDR3 DNA reads TGCGCCAGCACCCCGGGAGGAACCGGTCTTCGAAGCACTGAAGCTTTCTTT.